The rows below give T cell receptor beta chains drawn from one sample of a study of CXCR3-negative and CXCR3-positive naive CD8 T cells. TCRdb re-called the 5' RACE reads; one entry per CDR3 protein, DNA not given. The table gives 55,000 to 75,000 distinct CDR3 sequences; the top ten clones make up around 0.8% of it. Sequenced: naive CXCR3+ CD8+ T cells from blood. The receptors come from a human donor in good health. Some clones in this sample may be carry-over from other donors' samples. Both conserved end residues are part of each CDR3.

j_call | v_call | cdr3_length | cdr3_aa
TRBJ1-1 | TRBV10-2 | 14 | CASTKTGTDTEAFF
TRBJ1-2 | TRBV7-2 | 13 | CASSLGTGYGYTF
TRBJ2-2 | TRBV6-2/TRBV6-3 | 14 | CASIQTGWAGELFF
TRBJ1-1 | TRBV20-1 | 14 | CSAMRSDANTEAFF
TRBJ2-1 | TRBV7-3 | 13 | CASSLGLAREQFF
TRBJ2-5 | TRBV29-1 | 13 | CSARTGGSETQYF
TRBJ2-7 | TRBV29-1 | 15 | CSVEYSGPSAYEQYF
TRBJ2-3 | TRBV28 | 15 | CASNGHRLNTDTQYF
TRBJ2-7 | TRBV7-8 | 13 | CASSLVGVYEQYF
TRBJ1-5 | TRBV5-8 | 16 | CASSHRRGALNQPQHF
TRBJ2-1 | TRBV7-9 | 14 | CATQSGLTADEQFF
TRBJ2-5 | TRBV6-5 | 16 | CASSYSNYGTQETQYF
TRBJ1-1 | TRBV7-6 | 17 | CASSLARGSTGGTEAFF
TRBJ2-1 | TRBV27 | 14 | CASASVLAANEQFF
TRBJ2-2 | TRBV20-1 | 17 | CSARPYGLAGDNGELFF
TRBJ1-1 | TRBV6-2/TRBV6-3 | 17 | CASSYLPWDRGQTEAFF
TRBJ1-2 | TRBV28 | 14 | CASSYKRGDYGYTF
TRBJ1-1 | TRBV29-1 | 13 | CSVEDGRDFEAFF
TRBJ2-7 | TRBV9 | 13 | CASSGTGAYEQYF
TRBJ1-3 | TRBV4-2 | 13 | CASSQEIGNTIYF
TRBJ2-5 | TRBV13 | 16 | CASSRLAGAIQETQYF
TRBJ2-2 | TRBV7-9 | 15 | CASSPVEPGSGELFF
TRBJ1-2 | TRBV7-9 | 17 | CASSSPDRDRAYYGYTF
TRBJ2-7 | TRBV29-1 | 13 | CSVESDYPYEQYF
TRBJ2-7 | TRBV12-3/TRBV12-4 | 15 | CASSLGQGTPYEQYF
TRBJ2-3 | TRBV5-6 | 17 | CASSQGVSAISTDTQYF
TRBJ2-5 | TRBV3-1 | 16 | CASRLGLAGYQETQYF
TRBJ2-7 | TRBV28 | 16 | CASSLGDGGLSYEQYF
TRBJ2-7 | TRBV20-1 | 14 | CSAREWGVWYEQYF